This TCR beta chain was obtained from a study of siplizumab effects on memory and regulatory T cells. Study conclusions and caveats: Roughly 80-97% of proliferating CD4+ or CD8+ clones lacked an assignable naive or memory phenotype. Naive T cells appeared more diverse than memory cells and seemed to be major alloresponse contributors. Siplizumab, the agent tested, significantly reduced alloreactive sequences traceable to unstimulated CD4+ memory cells. A minor fraction of alloreactive clones, and no more, mapped to unstimulated subsets.

This CDR3 is 14 amino acids long. V was clipped by 3 bases and J by 8 bases; unmatched bases: 9. The V gene's germline CDR1 is SGDLS and CDR2 YYNGEE. The repertoire was sequenced with immunoSEQ multiplex PCR; TCRdb's copy has only in-frame clones and lacks some. The sample carries around 110,000 clones, roughly 94% recorded once. A single count supports this clone. Its antigen remains unidentified. Source material: non-Treg CD4+ T cells sorted from blood. The chain employs TRBV9 and TRBJ1-2; 8 bases are a match to TRBD1. The TCR comes from a human donor in good health. The CDR3 loop reads CASSDTGQVAGYTF. CDR3 nucleotides: TGTGCCAGCAGCGACACGGGACAGGTAGCCGGCTACACCTTC.